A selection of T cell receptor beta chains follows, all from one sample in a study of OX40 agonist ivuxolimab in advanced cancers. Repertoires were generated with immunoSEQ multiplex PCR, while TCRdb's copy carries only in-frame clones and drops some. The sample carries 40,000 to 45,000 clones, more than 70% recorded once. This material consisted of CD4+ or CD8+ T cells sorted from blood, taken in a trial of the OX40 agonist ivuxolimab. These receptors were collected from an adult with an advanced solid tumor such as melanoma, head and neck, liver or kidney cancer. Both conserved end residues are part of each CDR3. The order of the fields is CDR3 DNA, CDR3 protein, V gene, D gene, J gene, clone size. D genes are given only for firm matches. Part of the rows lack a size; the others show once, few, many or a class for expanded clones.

cdr3_nt: TGTGCCAGCAGACAACAGGGAGGCGAGCAGTACTTC
cdr3_aa: CASRQQGGEQYF
v_call: TRBV11-2
d_call: NA
j_call: TRBJ2-7
clone_size: NA

cdr3_nt: TGTGCCAGCAGTGTGGGGGGCCATAGCAATCAGCCCCAGCATTTT
cdr3_aa: CASSVGGHSNQPQHF
v_call: TRBV6-1
d_call: NA
j_call: TRBJ1-5
clone_size: NA

cdr3_nt: TGTGCCAGCAGTGAGGTCTCTGGGGCCAACGTCCTGACTTTC
cdr3_aa: CASSEVSGANVLTF
v_call: TRBV6-4
d_call: NA
j_call: TRBJ2-6
clone_size: once

cdr3_nt: TGCGCCAGCAGCCGGAAACTAGCGGGAGAAGAGACCCAGTACTTC
cdr3_aa: CASSRKLAGEETQYF
v_call: TRBV4-1
d_call: TRBD2
j_call: TRBJ2-5
clone_size: NA

cdr3_nt: TGTGCCAGCAGTTACTCGCTCAGGGTGGTTGAAGCTTTCTTT
cdr3_aa: CASSYSLRVVEAFF
v_call: TRBV6-5
d_call: NA
j_call: TRBJ1-1
clone_size: NA

cdr3_nt: TGCAGCGTCGCCCAGACAGGGACGAATGAAAAACTGTTTTTT
cdr3_aa: CSVAQTGTNEKLFF
v_call: TRBV29-1
d_call: TRBD1
j_call: TRBJ1-4
clone_size: NA

cdr3_nt: TGTGCCAGCAGTTACTCGGGCCTTTACGAGCAGTACTTC
cdr3_aa: CASSYSGLYEQYF
v_call: TRBV6-6
d_call: NA
j_call: TRBJ2-7
clone_size: NA

cdr3_nt: TGCGCCAGCAGCTTGGCTGGGGACACTGAAGCTTTCTTT
cdr3_aa: CASSLAGDTEAFF
v_call: TRBV5-1
d_call: NA
j_call: TRBJ1-1
clone_size: once

cdr3_nt: TGTGCTAGCAGCTTAGTGCAGGGGAGGAGTAATATCGTCGGGGAGCTGTTTTTT
cdr3_aa: CASSLVQGRSNIVGELFF
v_call: TRBV7-7
d_call: NA
j_call: TRBJ2-2
clone_size: NA

cdr3_nt: TGTGCCAGCAGCTTAGGGACTAGCGGTAACGAGCAGTACTTC
cdr3_aa: CASSLGTSGNEQYF
v_call: TRBV7-2
d_call: TRBD2
j_call: TRBJ2-7
clone_size: NA

cdr3_nt: TGTGCCAGCATGCGACAGGGGGCCACTGAAGCTTTCTTT
cdr3_aa: CASMRQGATEAFF
v_call: TRBV28
d_call: TRBD1
j_call: TRBJ1-1
clone_size: NA

cdr3_nt: TGTGCCAGTAGTACAGGGGCGTCTAATGAAAAACTGTTTTTT
cdr3_aa: CASSTGASNEKLFF
v_call: TRBV19
d_call: NA
j_call: TRBJ1-4
clone_size: NA

cdr3_nt: TGTGCCACCAGGACAGGGGGCGCAGCCGGGGAGCTGTTTTTT
cdr3_aa: CATRTGGAAGELFF
v_call: TRBV28
d_call: TRBD1
j_call: TRBJ2-2
clone_size: NA

cdr3_nt: TGTGCCAGCAGCACCTCCGGGACAGGGTACACCGGGGAGCTGTTTTTT
cdr3_aa: CASSTSGTGYTGELFF
v_call: TRBV7-2
d_call: TRBD1
j_call: TRBJ2-2
clone_size: NA

cdr3_nt: TGCGCCAGCAGCCAAGTTAGTCCGCGGAGTGACAGGGGAAGCGAGCAGTACTTC
cdr3_aa: CASSQVSPRSDRGSEQYF
v_call: TRBV4-1
d_call: TRBD1
j_call: TRBJ2-7
clone_size: NA

cdr3_nt: TGTGCCAGTAGTCAAGACAGGGTCGAGCAGTACTTC
cdr3_aa: CASSQDRVEQYF
v_call: TRBV19
d_call: TRBD1
j_call: TRBJ2-7
clone_size: NA

cdr3_nt: TGTGCCAGTAGTAAGGGGCAGAATCAGCCCCAGCATTTT
cdr3_aa: CASSKGQNQPQHF
v_call: TRBV19
d_call: NA
j_call: TRBJ1-5
clone_size: NA